This T cell receptor beta chain was sequenced in a study of blood T cell repertoires in COVID-19. Study-level background: The United States, Italy and Spain supplied acute and convalescent COVID-19 samples.

The study drew participants aged about 18 to 95 years from about two dozen US areas. Donors were grouped by their self-reported clinical history. This CDR3 has 16 residues. Trimming took 6 bases from V and 1 from J; bases not matched to a gene: 8. Germline CDR1 and CDR2: SGHRS and YFSETQ. Assay: immunoSEQ multiplex PCR; the TCRdb copy retains only in-frame clones and omits some. The data contain 200,000 to 250,000 clones, roughly four fifths of them singletons. The source of this sequence is a middle-aged man who had recovered from COVID-19. The chain is built from TRBV5-1 and TRBJ2-1; 9 positions match TRBD1. Sequences were obtained from PBMCs or T cells enriched from blood (not recorded which). The CDR3 region is CASKYDRGFSYNEQFF. In nucleotides, the CDR3 is TGCGCCAGCAAGTACGACAGGGGGTTTTCCTACAATGAGCAGTTCTTC.